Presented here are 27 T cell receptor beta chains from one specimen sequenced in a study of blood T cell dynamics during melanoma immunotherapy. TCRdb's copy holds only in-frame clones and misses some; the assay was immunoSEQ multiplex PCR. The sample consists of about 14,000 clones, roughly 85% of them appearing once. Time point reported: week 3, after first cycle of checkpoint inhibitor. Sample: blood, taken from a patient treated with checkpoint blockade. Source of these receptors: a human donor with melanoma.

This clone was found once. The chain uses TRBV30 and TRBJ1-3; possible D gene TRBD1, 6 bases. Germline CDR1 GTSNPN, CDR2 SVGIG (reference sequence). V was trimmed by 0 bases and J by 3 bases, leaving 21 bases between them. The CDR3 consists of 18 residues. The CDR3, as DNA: TGTGCCTGGAGTGTACTAGGGGGTGTTTGGGCAGATGGAAACACCATATATTTT. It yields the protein CAWSVLGGVWADGNTIYF.

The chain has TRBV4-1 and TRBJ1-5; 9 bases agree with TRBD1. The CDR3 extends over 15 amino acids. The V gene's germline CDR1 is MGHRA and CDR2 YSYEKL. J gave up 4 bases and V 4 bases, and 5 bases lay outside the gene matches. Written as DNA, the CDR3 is TGCGCCAGCAGCCCACCAGACAGGGGGAATCAGCCCCAGCATTTT. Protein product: CASSPPDRGNQPQHF.

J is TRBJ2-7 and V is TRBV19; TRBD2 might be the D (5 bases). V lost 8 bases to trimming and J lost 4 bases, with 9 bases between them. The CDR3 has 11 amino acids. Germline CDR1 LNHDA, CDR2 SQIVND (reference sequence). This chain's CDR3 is CASGGGYEQYF. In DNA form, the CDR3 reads TGTGCCAGTGGAGGAGGATACGAGCAGTACTTC. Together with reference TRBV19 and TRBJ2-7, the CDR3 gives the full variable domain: DGGITQSPKYLFRKEGQNVTLSCEQNLNHDAMYWYRQDPGQGLRLIYYSQIVNDFQKGDIAEGYSVSREKKESFPLTVTSAQKNPTAFYLCASGGGYEQYFGPGTRLTVT.

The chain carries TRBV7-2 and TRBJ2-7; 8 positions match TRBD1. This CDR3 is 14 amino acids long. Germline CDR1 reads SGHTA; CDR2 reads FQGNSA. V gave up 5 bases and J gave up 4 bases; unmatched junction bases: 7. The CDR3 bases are TGTGCCAGCAGCGCCTACAGGGGGGTTTACGAGCAGTACTTC. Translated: CASSAYRGVYEQYF.

The CDR3 is CASSLGGNEQFF. CDR3 DNA sequence: TGCGCCAGCTCCCTGGGAGGTAATGAGCAGTTCTTC. The chain recombines TRBV5-1 with TRBJ2-1; a weak D match, TRBD2 (6 bases). Germline V lookup: CDR1 SGHRS, CDR2 YFSETQ. This CDR3 region has 12 residues. Trimming took 7 bases from V and 7 from J, leaving 12 bases between them.

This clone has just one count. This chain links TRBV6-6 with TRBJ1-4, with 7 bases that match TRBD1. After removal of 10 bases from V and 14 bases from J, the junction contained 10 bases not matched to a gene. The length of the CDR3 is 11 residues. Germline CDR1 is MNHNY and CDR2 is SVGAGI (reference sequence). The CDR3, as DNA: TGTGCCACCGGGCCCACGACAGGGCTGTTTTTT. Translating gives CATGPTTGLFF.

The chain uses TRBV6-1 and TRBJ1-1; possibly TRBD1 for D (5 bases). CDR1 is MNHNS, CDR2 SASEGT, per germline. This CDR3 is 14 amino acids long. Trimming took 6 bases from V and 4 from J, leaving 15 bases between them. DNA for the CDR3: TGTGCCAGCAGGGGCAGGGTTTTGGGCACTGAAGCTTTCTTT. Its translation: CASRGRVLGTEAFF.

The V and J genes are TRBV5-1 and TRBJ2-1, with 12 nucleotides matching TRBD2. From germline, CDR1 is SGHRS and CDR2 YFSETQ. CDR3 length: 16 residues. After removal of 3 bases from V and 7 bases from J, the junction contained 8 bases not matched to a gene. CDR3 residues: CASSSPGLAGVNEQFF. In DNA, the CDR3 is TGCGCCAGCAGCTCACCGGGACTAGCGGGTGTAAATGAGCAGTTCTTC.

CDR3 in amino acids: CASSPLGFSPLHF. The CDR3 nucleotides read TGTGCCAGCAGCCCGTTAGGTTTTTCACCCCTCCACTTT. The chain recombines TRBV11-2 with TRBJ1-6; D uncertain. The CDR3 length is 13 residues. Germline-derived CDR1 and CDR2 are SGHAT and FQNNGV. Trimming removed 5 bases at V and 9 bases at J, with 11 bases between.

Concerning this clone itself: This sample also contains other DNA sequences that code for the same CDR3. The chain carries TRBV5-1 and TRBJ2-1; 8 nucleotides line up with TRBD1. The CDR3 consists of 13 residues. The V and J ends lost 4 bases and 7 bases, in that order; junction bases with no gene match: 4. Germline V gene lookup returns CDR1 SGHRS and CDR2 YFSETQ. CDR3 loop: CASSQGQANEQFF. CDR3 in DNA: TGCGCCAGCAGCCAGGGACAGGCGAATGAGCAGTTCTTC.

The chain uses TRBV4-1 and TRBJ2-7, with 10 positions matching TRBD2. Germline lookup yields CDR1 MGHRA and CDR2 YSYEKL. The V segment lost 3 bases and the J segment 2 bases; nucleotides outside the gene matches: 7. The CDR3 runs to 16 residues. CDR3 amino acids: CASSQEPTSGPYEQYF. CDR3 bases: TGCGCCAGCAGCCAGGAACCGACTAGCGGGCCCTACGAGCAGTACTTC.

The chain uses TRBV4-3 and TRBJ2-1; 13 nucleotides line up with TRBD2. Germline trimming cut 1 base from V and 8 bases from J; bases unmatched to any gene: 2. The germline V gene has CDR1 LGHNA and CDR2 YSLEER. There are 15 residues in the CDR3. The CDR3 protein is CASSQGLAGGDEQFF. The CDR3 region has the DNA TGCGCCAGCAGCCAAGGACTAGCGGGAGGTGATGAGCAGTTCTTC.

The CDR3 nucleotides read TGCGCCAGCAGCCAAGATATAAGCGGCTCCTACAATGAGCAGTTCTTC. Protein sequence: CASSQDISGSYNEQFF. V is TRBV4-1 and J is TRBJ2-1; D perhaps matches TRBD2 (5 bases). There are 16 residues in the CDR3. Germline CDR1 reads MGHRA; CDR2 reads YSYEKL. Trimming stripped 0 bases from V and 0 bases from J, with 9 bases between.

CDR3 nucleotide sequence: TGCGCCAGCAGCTTAACAGGGGGCACTGAAGCTTTCTTT. Translation: CASSLTGGTEAFF. This rearrangement joins TRBV5-1 to TRBJ1-1; 8 positions match TRBD1. The V gene end was trimmed by 2 bases and the J gene end by 4 bases; junction bases not matched to a gene: 1. The CDR3 has 13 amino acids. Germline values: CDR1 SGHRS, CDR2 YFSETQ. The whole variable domain, remainder taken from reference TRBV5-1 and TRBJ1-1, is KAGVTQTPRYLIKTRGQQVTLSCSPISGHRSVSWYQQTPGQGLQFLFEYFSETQRNKGNFPGRFSGRQFSNSRSEMNVSTLELGDSALYLCASSLTGGTEAFFGQGTRLTVV.

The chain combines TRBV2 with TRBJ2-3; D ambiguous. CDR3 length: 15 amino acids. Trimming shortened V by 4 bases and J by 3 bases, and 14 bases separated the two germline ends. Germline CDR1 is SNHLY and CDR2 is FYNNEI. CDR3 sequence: CASSVNPAPTDTQYF. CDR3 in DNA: TGTGCCAGCAGTGTAAACCCGGCGCCAACAGATACGCAGTATTTT.

CDR3 region: CASSESINPWITEAFF. The CDR3 DNA follows: TGCGCCAGCAGTGAGTCTATAAACCCATGGATCACTGAAGCTTTCTTT. The chain couples TRBV10-2 to TRBJ1-1; D gene uncertain. There are 16 residues in the CDR3. Per germline, CDR1 WSHSY and CDR2 SAAADI. Trimming pared 0 bases from V and 4 bases from J, leaving 15 bases between.

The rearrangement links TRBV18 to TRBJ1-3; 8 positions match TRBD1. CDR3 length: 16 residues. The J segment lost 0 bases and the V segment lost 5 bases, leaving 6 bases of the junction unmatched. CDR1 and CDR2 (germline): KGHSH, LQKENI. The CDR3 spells CASSSETGVSGNTIYF. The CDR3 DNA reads TGTGCCAGCTCATCAGAGACAGGGGTCTCTGGAAACACCATATATTTT.

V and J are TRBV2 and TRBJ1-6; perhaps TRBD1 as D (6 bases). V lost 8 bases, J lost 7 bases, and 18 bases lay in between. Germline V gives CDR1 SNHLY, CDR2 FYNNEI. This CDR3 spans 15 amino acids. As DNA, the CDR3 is TGTGCCAGCCACACACTACAGGGAGGGAATTCACCCCTCCACTTT. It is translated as CASHTLQGGNSPLHF.

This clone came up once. In DNA, the CDR3 is TGCGCCAGCAGCTTGCTAGCGGGAGAAGAGACCCAGTACTTC. Protein product: CASSLLAGEETQYF. V and J are TRBV5-1 and TRBJ2-5; TRBD2 matches at 10 bases. V was pared by 1 base and J by 3 bases, with 0 bases of the junction left unmatched. CDR1 SGHRS and CDR2 YFSETQ come from the germline V gene. The CDR3 has 14 residues.

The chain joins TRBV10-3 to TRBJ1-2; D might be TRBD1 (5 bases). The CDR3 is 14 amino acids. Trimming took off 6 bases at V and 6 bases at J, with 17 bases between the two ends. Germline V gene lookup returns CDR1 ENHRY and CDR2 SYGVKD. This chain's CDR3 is CAIRDHRGPHGYTF. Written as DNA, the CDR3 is TGTGCCATCAGGGACCACCGGGGCCCCCATGGCTACACCTTC.

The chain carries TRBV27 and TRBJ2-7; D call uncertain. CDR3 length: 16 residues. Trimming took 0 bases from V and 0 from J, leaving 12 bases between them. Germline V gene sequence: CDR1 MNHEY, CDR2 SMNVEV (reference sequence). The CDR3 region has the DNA TGTGCCAGCAGTTTATCGTCCGGGTTGTACTCCTACGAGCAGTACTTC. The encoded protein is CASSLSSGLYSYEQYF.

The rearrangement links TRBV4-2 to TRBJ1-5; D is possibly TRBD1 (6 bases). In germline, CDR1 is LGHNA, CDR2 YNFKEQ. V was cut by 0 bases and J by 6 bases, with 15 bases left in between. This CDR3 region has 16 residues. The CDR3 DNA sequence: TGTGCCAGCAGCCAAGATACACAGGGTTTAGGTCAGCCCCAGCATTTT. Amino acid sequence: CASSQDTQGLGQPQHF.

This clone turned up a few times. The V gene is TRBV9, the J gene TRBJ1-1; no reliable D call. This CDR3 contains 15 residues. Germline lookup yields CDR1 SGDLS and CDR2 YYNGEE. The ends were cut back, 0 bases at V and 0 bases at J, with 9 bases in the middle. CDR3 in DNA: TGTGCCAGCAGCGTAGATCCGGGAATGAACACTGAAGCTTTCTTT. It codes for CASSVDPGMNTEAFF.

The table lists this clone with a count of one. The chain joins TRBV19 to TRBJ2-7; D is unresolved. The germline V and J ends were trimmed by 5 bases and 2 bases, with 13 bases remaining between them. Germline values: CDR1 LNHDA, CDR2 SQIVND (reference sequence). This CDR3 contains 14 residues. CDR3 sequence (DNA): TGTGCCAGTAGTCCGACTTGGAGCGCCTACGAGCAGTACTTC. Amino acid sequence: CASSPTWSAYEQYF.

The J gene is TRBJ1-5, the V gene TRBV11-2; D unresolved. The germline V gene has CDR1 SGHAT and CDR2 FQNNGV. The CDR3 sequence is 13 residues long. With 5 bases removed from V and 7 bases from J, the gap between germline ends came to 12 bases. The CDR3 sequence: CASSIMMRQPQHF. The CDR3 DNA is TGTGCCAGCAGCATAATGATGCGGCAGCCCCAGCATTTT.

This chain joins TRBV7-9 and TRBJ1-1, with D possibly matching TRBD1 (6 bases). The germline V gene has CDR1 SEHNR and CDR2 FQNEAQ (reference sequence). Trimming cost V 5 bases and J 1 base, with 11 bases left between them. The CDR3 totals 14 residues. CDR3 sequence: CASSQTGSNTEAFF. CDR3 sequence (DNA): TGTGCCAGCAGCCAGACAGGCTCGAACACTGAAGCTTTCTTT.

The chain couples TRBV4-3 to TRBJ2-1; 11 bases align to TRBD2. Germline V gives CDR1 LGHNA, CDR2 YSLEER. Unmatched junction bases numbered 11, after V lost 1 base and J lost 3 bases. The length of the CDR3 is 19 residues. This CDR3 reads CASSQALGLAGGVYNEQFF. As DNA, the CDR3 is TGCGCCAGCAGCCAAGCACTGGGGTTAGCGGGAGGGGTCTACAATGAGCAGTTCTTC.